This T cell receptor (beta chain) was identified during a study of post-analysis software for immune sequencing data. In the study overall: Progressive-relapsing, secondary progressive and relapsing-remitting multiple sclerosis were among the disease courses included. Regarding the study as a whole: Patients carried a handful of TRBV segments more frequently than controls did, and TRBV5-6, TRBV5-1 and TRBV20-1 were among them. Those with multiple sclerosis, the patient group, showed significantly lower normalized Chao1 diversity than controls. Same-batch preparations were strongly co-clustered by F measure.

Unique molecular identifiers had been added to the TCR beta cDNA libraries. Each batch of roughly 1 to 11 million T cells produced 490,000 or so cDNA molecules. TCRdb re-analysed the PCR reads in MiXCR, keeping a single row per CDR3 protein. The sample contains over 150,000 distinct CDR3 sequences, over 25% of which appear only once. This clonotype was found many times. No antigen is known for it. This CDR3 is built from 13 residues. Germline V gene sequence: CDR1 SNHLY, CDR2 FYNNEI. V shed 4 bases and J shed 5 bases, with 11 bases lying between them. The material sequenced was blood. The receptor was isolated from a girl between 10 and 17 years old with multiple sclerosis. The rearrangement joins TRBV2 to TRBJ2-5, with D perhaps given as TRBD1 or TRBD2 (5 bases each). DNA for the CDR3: TGTGCCAGCAGTGTATGGGACCGTGAGACCCAGTACTTC. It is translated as CASSVWDRETQYF.